The 32 T cell receptor beta chains listed next were all sequenced from one sample in a study of OX40 agonist ivuxolimab in advanced cancers. Profiling relied on immunoSEQ multiplex PCR, and the TCRdb table lists in-frame clones only, not all of them. The sample holds about 47,000 clones, approximately 80% seen once. The specimen was CD4+ or CD8+ T cells sorted from blood, collected in a trial of the OX40 agonist ivuxolimab. The receptors shown here come from an adult with an advanced solid tumor such as melanoma, head and neck, liver or kidney cancer.

In nucleotides, the CDR3 is TGTGCCAGCAGAATACAGAGGGGCACCGGGGAGCTGTTTTTT. Its translation: CASRIQRGTGELFF. V is TRBV7-9 and J is TRBJ2-2; perhaps D is TRBD1 or TRBD2 (5 bases each). The CDR3 spans 14 residues. Germline V gene data show CDR1 as SEHNR and CDR2 as FQNEAQ (reference sequence). V was shortened by 6 bases and J by 4 bases, with 12 bases between the two germline ends.

The chain recombines TRBV19 with TRBJ1-1; D is uncertain. This CDR3 has 13 amino acids. Germline CDR1 is LNHDA and CDR2 is SQIVND (reference sequence). Deletions cut 2 bases from V and 6 bases from J, with 10 bases between. The CDR3 bases are TGTGCCAGTAGTATACAAGTCGGCTCTGAAGCTTTCTTT. As protein: CASSIQVGSEAFF.

This sequence joins TRBV4-3 and TRBJ2-7; no firm D call. The CDR3 loop spans 15 amino acids. The ends were cut back, 0 bases at V and 2 bases at J, with 11 bases in the middle. Germline loops: CDR1 LGHNA, CDR2 YSLEER. CDR3 DNA sequence: TGCGCCAGCAGCCAAGATTTGGGCGAACCCTACGAGCAGTACTTC. Translated, it gives CASSQDLGEPYEQYF.

This chain connects TRBV9 to TRBJ2-1, with TRBD2 matching 9 bases. Germline V gene sequence: CDR1 SGDLS, CDR2 YYNGEE. J lost 6 bases, V lost 4 bases, and 8 bases had no gene match. The CDR3 loop spans 15 amino acids. The CDR3 nucleotides read TGTGCCAGCAGCCCCGGCGGGGGGGCCGCCAATGAGCAGTTCTTC. Protein: CASSPGGGAANEQFF.

The chain recombines TRBV6-1 with TRBJ2-7, with 7 bases matching TRBD1. V lost 5 bases, J lost 0 bases, and 7 bases stayed unmatched. The V gene's germline CDR1 is MNHNS and CDR2 SASEGT. This CDR3 has 15 residues. The CDR3 region has the DNA TGTGCCAGCAGTCCCAGTGGGGACAGCTCCTACGAGCAGTACTTC. This encodes CASSPSGDSSYEQYF.

The gene calls are TRBV7-9 and TRBJ1-1; D unresolved. This CDR3 spans 14 amino acids. The germline V gene has CDR1 SEHNR and CDR2 FQNEAQ (reference sequence). With 0 bases removed from V and 6 bases from J, the gap between germline ends came to 11 bases. The CDR3 is CASSLAPSFSEAFF. CDR3 coding DNA: TGTGCCAGCAGCTTAGCCCCCAGTTTTTCTGAAGCTTTCTTT. The full variable domain, completed using reference TRBV7-9 and TRBJ1-1, is DTGVSQNPRHKITKRGQNVTFRCDPISEHNRLYWYRQTLGQGPEFLTYFQNEAQLEKSRLLSDRFSAERPKGSFSTLEIQRTEQGDSAMYLCASSLAPSFSEAFFGQGTRLTVV.

This chain joins TRBV28 and TRBJ1-5; D is unclear. The germline V gene has CDR1 MDHEN and CDR2 SYDVKM. Deletions cut 4 bases from V and 7 bases from J, with 23 bases between. This CDR3 spans 17 amino acids. CDR3 loop: CASSYSQTSPNRQPQHF. The CDR3, as DNA: TGTGCCAGCAGTTACTCTCAAACGTCCCCGAATAGGCAGCCCCAGCATTTT.

The chain joins TRBV28 to TRBJ2-5; possible D gene TRBD2, 6 bases. V dropped 7 bases and J dropped 5 bases, with 23 bases sitting between them. The CDR3 extends over 16 amino acids. Looked up from germline, CDR1 is MDHEN and CDR2 is SYDVKM. The CDR3 coding sequence is TGTGCCAGCACCCTTGGCGGGACTGTATTCTGGGAGACCCAGTACTTC. It specifies CASTLGGTVFWETQYF.

The CDR3 region is CASSLEDGTYEQYF. Written as DNA, the CDR3 is TGTGCCAGCAGTTTAGAGGACGGGACCTACGAGCAGTACTTC. This rearrangement joins TRBV28 to TRBJ2-7, with D possibly TRBD2 on 5 matching bases. CDR3 length equals 14 residues. Germline V gene lookup returns CDR1 MDHEN and CDR2 SYDVKM. Trimming left V 2 bases short and J 2 bases short, with 10 bases between.

The chain is built from TRBV19 and TRBJ2-7, with a tentative D call TRBD1 (6 bases). Trimming shortened V by 5 bases and J by 5 bases, and 10 bases separated the two germline ends. CDR3 length: 12 amino acids. Germline V lookup: CDR1 LNHDA, CDR2 SQIVND (reference sequence). CDR3 bases: TGTGCCAGTAGTTCAGGGGTGGACGAGCAGTACTTC. Protein sequence: CASSSGVDEQYF.

The chain uses TRBV7-9 and TRBJ2-5; TRBD2 matches 14 bases. The trim removed 7 bases at V and 5 bases at J, leaving 9 bases unmatched. The CDR3 sequence is 16 residues long. CDR1 is SEHNR and CDR2 is FQNEAQ in the germline V gene (reference sequence). CDR3 residues: CASTSTSGRARETQYF. CDR3 nucleotides: TGTGCCAGCACCTCGACTAGCGGGAGGGCCAGGGAGACCCAGTACTTC.

This chain connects TRBV9 to TRBJ1-2, with a possible D match to TRBD1 (5 bases). Trimming stripped 4 bases from V and 5 bases from J, with 18 bases between. Germline V gives CDR1 SGDLS, CDR2 YYNGEE. The CDR3 totals 15 residues. In nucleotides, the CDR3 is TGTGCCAGCAGCCCCCCCTTCGGGGCTGGTTATGGCTACACCTTC. Translation: CASSPPFGAGYGYTF.

The chain joins TRBV9 to TRBJ2-7, with D perhaps matching TRBD2 (6 bases). CDR1 and CDR2 from the germline V gene are SGDLS and YYNGEE. V lost 4 bases, J lost 0 bases, and 14 bases lay in between. This CDR3 spans 15 amino acids. The CDR3 nucleotides read TGTGCCAGCAGCCCTGGGACTTCCAGCTCCTACGAGCAGTACTTC. Translation: CASSPGTSSSYEQYF.

This clone was recorded a few times. J is TRBJ1-1 and V is TRBV9, with D possibly being TRBD1 (6 bases). The CDR3 is made up of 13 amino acids. Germline V gene sequence: CDR1 SGDLS, CDR2 YYNGEE. The germline V and J ends were trimmed by 4 bases and 4 bases, with 11 bases remaining between them. Here the CDR3 DNA reads TGTGCCAGCAGCCCCGCAGGGGTCACTGAAGCTTTCTTT. Translated, it gives CASSPAGVTEAFF.

The chain recombines TRBV6-5 with TRBJ2-7; D might be TRBD1 (5 bases). The CDR3 is 14 residues long. The V end lost 7 bases, the J end lost 2 bases, and 15 bases lay between the germline ends. Germline V gene lookup returns CDR1 MNHEY and CDR2 SVGAGI. Here the CDR3 DNA reads TGTGCCAGCACCTCCAGGGCTACACCCTACGAGCAGTACTTC. It specifies CASTSRATPYEQYF.

This chain links TRBV11-2 with TRBJ1-4, with 9 bases that match TRBD1. The junction had 3 bases not matched to a gene; V was cut back by 8 bases and J by 5 bases. The V gene's germline CDR1 is SGHAT and CDR2 FQNNGV. This CDR3 contains 13 residues. For the CDR3, the DNA is TGTGCCAGCCGACAGGGGGGAAATGAAAAACTGTTTTTT. Its translation is CASRQGGNEKLFF.

The CDR3 nucleotides read TGTGCCAGCAGATTGAGGACAGGGGGCGCGGACACTGAAGCTTTCTTT. Translated, it gives CASRLRTGGADTEAFF. The chain combines TRBV13 with TRBJ1-1; 11 bases are a match to TRBD1. The CDR3 is 16 residues long. Germline CDR1 reads PRHDT; CDR2 reads FYEKMQ (reference sequence). V lost 6 bases, J lost 3 bases, and 9 bases stayed unmatched.

The J gene is TRBJ2-7, the V gene TRBV18; D is perhaps TRBD1 or TRBD2 (5 bases each). Trimming removed 3 bases at V and 2 bases at J, with 14 bases between. The CDR3 consists of 15 residues. CDR1 and CDR2 from the germline V gene are KGHSH and LQKENI. The CDR3 here is CASSPPGTTTYEQYF. DNA of the CDR3: TGTGCCAGCTCACCCCCCGGGACGACCACCTACGAGCAGTACTTC.

In this sample, this clone turned up once. This sequence joins TRBV5-4 and TRBJ2-2, with D possibly TRBD2 on 6 matching bases. Germline V gene lookup returns CDR1 SGHNT and CDR2 YYREEE (reference sequence). V was shortened by 7 bases and J by 1 base, with 8 bases between the two germline ends. The CDR3 runs 13 residues. The CDR3 protein is CASAGLNTGELFF. The CDR3 coding sequence is TGTGCCAGCGCGGGACTGAACACCGGGGAGCTGTTTTTT.

This rearrangement joins TRBV27 to TRBJ2-1, with 8 bases aligning to TRBD1. The length of the CDR3 is 14 residues. V shed 7 bases, J shed 3 bases, and the junction held 5 bases outside the gene matches. CDR1 MNHEY and CDR2 SMNVEV come from the germline V gene (reference sequence). The CDR3 DNA reads as TGTGCCAGCAACACAGGGGGAGACTACAATGAGCAGTTCTTC. This translates into CASNTGGDYNEQFF.

This clone came up a few times. The chain employs TRBV7-9 and TRBJ2-7; 12 nucleotides match TRBD2. After removal of 4 bases from V and 7 bases from J, the junction contained 11 bases not matched to a gene. Germline CDR1 is SEHNR and CDR2 is FQNEAQ (reference sequence). CDR3 size: 16 residues. DNA of the CDR3: TGTGCCAGCAGCTCCGGACTAGCGGGGCCCACGAGGGAGCAGTACTTC. Its translation is CASSSGLAGPTREQYF.

The rearrangement links TRBV19 to TRBJ1-2, with D possibly matching TRBD1 (6 bases). Trimming cost V 1 base and J 4 bases, with 13 bases left between them. This CDR3 has 15 amino acids. The germline gives CDR1 LNHDA, CDR2 SQIVND (reference sequence). DNA for the CDR3: TGTGCCAGTAGTATAGTTACCGGGGGGCTCTATGGCTACACCTTC. Protein product: CASSIVTGGLYGYTF.

The chain uses TRBV7-6 and TRBJ2-1; 7 bases agree with TRBD2. V shed 1 base, J shed 4 bases, and the junction held 4 bases outside the gene matches. The germline V gene encodes CDR1 SGHVS and CDR2 FNYEAQ. The CDR3 runs 15 residues. Written as DNA, the CDR3 is TGTGCCAGCAGCTTAGTGCCTAGCGGATACAATGAGCAGTTCTTC. Its protein product is CASSLVPSGYNEQFF.

The chain has TRBV21-1 and TRBJ2-2; TRBD1, the D gene given by the table, was not confirmed from the DNA. TRBV21-1 is described as a pseudogene. The CDR3 extends over 14 amino acids. CDR3 nucleotides: TGTGCCAGCAGCAACAGGGGGCTCGGCGGGGAGCTGTTTTTT. Protein: CASSNRGLGGELFF.

The chain recombines TRBV5-5 with TRBJ2-7; D may be TRBD2 (5 bases). Looked up from germline, CDR1 is SGHKS and CDR2 is YYEKEE (reference sequence). V dropped 2 bases and J dropped 3 bases, with 9 bases sitting between them. The CDR3 extends over 13 amino acids. The CDR3 bases are TGTGCCAGCAGCTTCGGGGTTCTCTACGAGCAGTACTTC. Amino acids: CASSFGVLYEQYF.

The genes are TRBV7-2 and TRBJ2-1; no firm D call. The CDR3 sequence is 13 residues long. The V gene lost 1 base and the J gene lost 8 bases, with 9 bases spanning the gap. Per germline, CDR1 SGHTA and CDR2 FQGNSA. CDR3 nucleotide sequence: TGTGCCAGCAGCTTAGGCCCTTTGGATGAGCAGTTCTTC. It codes for CASSLGPLDEQFF. The full variable domain, completed using reference TRBV7-2 and TRBJ2-1, is GAGVSQSPSNKVTEKGKDVELRCDPISGHTALYWYRQSLGQGLEFLIYFQGNSAPDKSGLPSDRFSAERTGGSVSTLTIQRTQQEDSAVYLCASSLGPLDEQFFGPGTRLTVL.

The chain recombines TRBV4-2 with TRBJ2-3; no definite D call. The V end was cut by 3 bases, the J end by 1 base, with 11 bases between. This CDR3 is built from 15 residues. Per germline, CDR1 LGHNA and CDR2 YNFKEQ. The CDR3 nucleotides are TGTGCCAGCAGCCATGAGTCCGGAGGCACAGATACGCAGTATTTT. The encoded protein is CASSHESGGTDTQYF.

The chain joins TRBV5-6 to TRBJ1-1; 8 nucleotides match TRBD1. Germline lookup yields CDR1 SGHDT and CDR2 YYEEEE. V shed 3 bases, J shed 5 bases, and the junction held 6 bases outside the gene matches. This CDR3 region has 14 residues. This chain's CDR3 is CASSWGQVGTEAFF. CDR3 nucleotides: TGTGCCAGCAGCTGGGGACAGGTCGGGACTGAAGCTTTCTTT.

This clone was detected only once. The gene calls are TRBV19 and TRBJ1-3, with D possibly TRBD1 on 6 matching bases. Germline CDR1 is LNHDA and CDR2 is SQIVND (reference sequence). The CDR3 covers 12 residues. The V gene lost 7 bases and the J gene lost 3 bases, with 7 bases spanning the gap. The CDR3 nucleotides are TGTGCCAGTACAGGGGATGGAAACACCATATATTTT. Amino acid sequence: CASTGDGNTIYF. Filled out from reference TRBV19 and TRBJ1-3, the complete variable domain reads DGGITQSPKYLFRKEGQNVTLSCEQNLNHDAMYWYRQDPGQGLRLIYYSQIVNDFQKGDIAEGYSVSREKKESFPLTVTSAQKNPTAFYLCASTGDGNTIYFGEGSWLTVV.

V and J are TRBV11-3 and TRBJ2-1, with D unresolved. This CDR3 contains 15 residues. V shed 0 bases and J shed 6 bases, with 12 bases lying between them. CDR1 is SGHNT, CDR2 YENEEA, per germline. The CDR3 region is CASSLDPGRSNEQFF. CDR3 nucleotide sequence: TGTGCCAGCAGCTTAGATCCGGGTAGGAGCAATGAGCAGTTCTTC.

V gene TRBV27 combines with J gene TRBJ2-7; tentative D call: TRBD1 (5 bases). Germline CDR1 reads MNHEY; CDR2 reads SMNVEV (reference sequence). Trimming pared 2 bases from V and 2 bases from J, leaving 10 bases between. The CDR3 length is 14 residues. As DNA, the CDR3 is TGTGCCAGCAGTTTAAGGGGAATCACCTACGAGCAGTACTTC. It codes for CASSLRGITYEQYF.

This rearrangement joins TRBV19 to TRBJ2-7; the match to TRBD1 covers 9 bases. The CDR3 length is 12 residues. Unmatched junction bases numbered 1, after V lost 6 bases and J lost 4 bases. In germline, CDR1 is LNHDA, CDR2 SQIVND (reference sequence). CDR3 in amino acids: CASRQGAYEQYF. The CDR3 DNA reads as TGTGCCAGTAGACAGGGGGCTTACGAGCAGTACTTC.